The rows below give T cell receptor beta chains drawn from one sample of a study of beta chain features in type 1 diabetes. This table comes from immunoSEQ multiplex PCR, and its TCRdb copy is limited to in-frame clones, with some not included. Of 970,000 or so clones in the sample, roughly 16% were seen once. Source material: naive CD4+ T cells from blood. The receptors were sampled from a woman aged 18-30 years in good health. CDR3s include the opening cysteine and the closing phenylalanine or tryptophan. The order of the fields is clone size, V gene, CDR3 length, D gene, J gene, CDR3 DNA, CDR3 protein. D genes are given only for firm matches. Only some rows state a clone size, as once, few, many or a class for expanded clones.

few,TRBV29-1,14,-,TRBJ2-7,TGCAGCGTTGAAGAGGGAGGCAGGGGGGGTGAGCAGTACTTC,CSVEEGGRGGEQYF
few,TRBV15,17,TRBD1,TRBJ1-4,TGTGCCACCAGCGTACAGGGGGCTGGGGGAACTAATGAAAAACTGTTTTTT,CATSVQGAGGTNEKLFF
few,TRBV5-6,17,-,TRBJ2-1,TGTGCCAGCAGCTTATATCCCCAGGGCCGCCTCGGCAATGAGCAGTTCTTC,CASSLYPQGRLGNEQFF
-,TRBV2,13,-,TRBJ2-3,TGTGCCGGGAAGGACAGCATCACAGATACGCAGTATTTT,CAGKDSITDTQYF
-,TRBV6-1,14,-,TRBJ2-2,TGTGCCAGCAGTCCAGCCCTGAACACCGGGGAGCTGTTTTTT,CASSPALNTGELFF
-,TRBV5-1,15,TRBD1,TRBJ1-1,TGCGCCAGCAGCTTGTCTGGGACAGGGAACACTGAAGCTTTCTTT,CASSLSGTGNTEAFF
few,TRBV7-9,17,TRBD1,TRBJ1-4,TGTGCCAGCAGCTCCCTAGCCCCAGGGGGCGCGGGTGAAAAACTGTTTTTT,CASSSLAPGGAGEKLFF
-,TRBV15,16,-,TRBJ1-5,TGTGCCACCAGCAGAGATATTACAGGGAGCAATCAGCCCCAGCATTTT,CATSRDITGSNQPQHF
-,TRBV4-3,15,-,TRBJ2-1,TGCGCCAGCAGCCAAGAACACACAGCCTACAATGAGCAGTTCTTC,CASSQEHTAYNEQFF
-,TRBV28,12,-,TRBJ1-2,TGTGCCAGCATTACGTTCCCGGGGGGCTACACCTTC,CASITFPGGYTF
few,TRBV5-1,15,-,TRBJ2-1,TGCGCCAGCAGCTTGTTGCGGGATTCCTACAATGAGCAGTTCTTC,CASSLLRDSYNEQFF
-,TRBV2,15,TRBD1,TRBJ2-1,TGTGCCAGCAGTTTAGGACAGGGGGTCTACAATGAGCAGTTCTTC,CASSLGQGVYNEQFF
-,TRBV14,15,-,TRBJ2-7,TGTGCCAGCAGCCAAGAATTGGGGTTTTACTACGAGCAGTACTTC,CASSQELGFYYEQYF
-,TRBV25-1,14,TRBD1,TRBJ1-4,TGTGCCAGCAGTGACCCGACAGGGGGTGAAAAACTGTTTTTT,CASSDPTGGEKLFF
-,TRBV2,11,-,TRBJ1-2,TGTGCCAGCAGTGTGTCGAGAGGCTACACCTTC,CASSVSRGYTF
-,TRBV7-8,15,-,TRBJ2-5,TGTGCCAGCAGCTTATCGAGGGTTTTACAAGAGACCCAGTACTTC,CASSLSRVLQETQYF
-,TRBV7-2,16,TRBD2,TRBJ2-5,TGTGCCAGCAGCTTAGTTAGACTAGCGGGACAAGAGACCCAGTACTTC,CASSLVRLAGQETQYF
few,TRBV20-1,10,-,TRBJ2-5,TGCAGTGCTAGAGATTCGGCCCAGTACTTC,CSARDSAQYF
few,TRBV4-2,16,TRBD2,TRBJ2-1,TGTGCCAGCAGGCCCGCCGGACTAGCGGGAGACAATGAGCAGTTCTTC,CASRPAGLAGDNEQFF
few,TRBV6-6,15,TRBD1,TRBJ1-5,TGTGCCAGCAGACAGACAGGGTCCTACAATCAGCCCCAGCATTTT,CASRQTGSYNQPQHF
few,TRBV7-2,14,-,TRBJ1-2,TGTGCCAGCAGCCAAGTTCGGTCTAACTATGGCTACACCTTC,CASSQVRSNYGYTF
few,TRBV11-1,16,-,TRBJ1-1,TGTGCCAGCAGCTTAAGGCAGGCCTCGCCGAACACTGAAGCTTTCTTT,CASSLRQASPNTEAFF
few,TRBV7-2,14,-,TRBJ1-6,TGTGCCAGCAGCTTTCCGGGGACGAATTCACCCCTCCACTTT,CASSFPGTNSPLHF
-,TRBV7-2,13,-,TRBJ2-5,TGTGCCAGCAGCCTGGGGCTCGGAGAGACCCAGTACTTC,CASSLGLGETQYF
few,TRBV7-9,12,-,TRBJ2-7,TGTGCCAGCAGCCGGGACTTCGGGGAGCAGTACTTC,CASSRDFGEQYF
-,TRBV6-6,15,-,TRBJ2-1,TGTGCCAGCAGTTACACCAGACAGGCCTACAATGAGCAGTTCTTC,CASSYTRQAYNEQFF
few,TRBV6-6,14,-,TRBJ2-1,TGTGCCAGCAGTTACTCGTCTTCCTCAAGTGAGCAGTTCTTC,CASSYSSSSSEQFF
few,TRBV6-6,16,TRBD2,TRBJ2-7,TGTGCCAGCAGAAGTCCCGGACTAGCCGAACCCTACGAGCAGTACTTC,CASRSPGLAEPYEQYF
few,TRBV19,14,-,TRBJ1-1,TGTGCCAGTAGTAGTCAGGGGCCCTCTACTGAAGCTTTCTTT,CASSSQGPSTEAFF
few,TRBV7-9,14,TRBD1,TRBJ1-4,TGTGCCAGCAGCCAGGGACAGGGGAATGAAAAACTGTTTTTT,CASSQGQGNEKLFF
few,TRBV4-2,14,-,TRBJ1-2,TGTGCCAGCAGCCAAGATGTCCAGGGCTTAGGCTACACCTTC,CASSQDVQGLGYTF
-,TRBV19,19,TRBD2,TRBJ2-3,TGTGCCAGTAGTAATTATAGGACTAGCGGGAGACATAACACAGATACGCAGTATTTT,CASSNYRTSGRHNTDTQYF
-,TRBV27,13,-,TRBJ2-1,TGTGCCAGCAGTTTACTTCCTCGCGGTGAGCAGTTCTTC,CASSLLPRGEQFF
-,TRBV7-6,13,-,TRBJ2-7,TGTGCCAGCAGCTTAAGTAAAGGGTACGAGCAGTACTTC,CASSLSKGYEQYF
few,TRBV7-9,12,-,TRBJ1-5,TGTGCCAGCAGCGGCCAAAATCAGCCCCAGCATTTT,CASSGQNQPQHF
-,TRBV7-2,18,TRBD1,TRBJ2-3,TGTGCCAGCAGCGTGACTGGGACAGGGTATCTTAGCACAGATACGCAGTATTTT,CASSVTGTGYLSTDTQYF
-,TRBV7-8,14,-,TRBJ2-7,TGTGCCAGCAGCCAAGCGTTGAGCTCCTACGAGCAGTACTTC,CASSQALSSYEQYF
few,TRBV5-1,15,-,TRBJ1-2,TGCGCCAGCAGCTTGGGGCCAGGGACTAACTATGGCTACACCTTC,CASSLGPGTNYGYTF
-,TRBV19,13,-,TRBJ2-4,TGTGCCAGTACCAGCGACGCCAAAAACATTCAGTACTTC,CASTSDAKNIQYF
few,TRBV18,16,TRBD1,TRBJ1-5,TGTGCCAGCTCACCCGGGACAGGGGCTATCAATCAGCCCCAGCATTTT,CASSPGTGAINQPQHF
-,TRBV6-6,13,-,TRBJ1-1,TGTGCCAGCAGCCTCGATATGAACACTGAAGCTTTCTTT,CASSLDMNTEAFF
few,TRBV7-2,18,TRBD2,TRBJ2-1,TGTGCCAGCAGCCTAGGGGCTAGCGGGAGGGCCAGGGTCAATGAGCAGTTCTTC,CASSLGASGRARVNEQFF
few,TRBV15,17,TRBD1,TRBJ2-2,TGTGCCACCAGCAGCCAACGACAGGGGGAGGGAACCGGGGAGCTGTTTTTT,CATSSQRQGEGTGELFF
-,TRBV18,14,TRBD2,TRBJ2-7,TGTGCCAGCTCACCGGCGGGAGGTACCTACGAGCAGTACTTC,CASSPAGGTYEQYF
-,TRBV6-5,15,TRBD1,TRBJ2-7,TGTGCCAGCAGTTACTCGCCCACCGCAGGGGGTCGGCAGTACTTC,CASSYSPTAGGRQYF
-,TRBV11-2,18,-,TRBJ2-1,TGTGCCAGCAGCTTCTTTCAATCGGTCGGGCTTGGGTTCAATGAGCAGTTCTTC,CASSFFQSVGLGFNEQFF
few,TRBV18,13,TRBD2,TRBJ2-1,TGTGCCAGCTCACCTAGCGGGACGAATGAGCAGTTCTTC,CASSPSGTNEQFF
few,TRBV6-1,15,TRBD1,TRBJ1-5,TGTGCCAGCAGGCACTCGGACAGGGGGGACCAGCCCCAGCATTTT,CASRHSDRGDQPQHF
-,TRBV25-1,14,-,TRBJ2-7,TGTGCCAGCAGTGAAGCGGCAGGGAGCCGCGAGCAGTACTTC,CASSEAAGSREQYF
-,TRBV10-3,14,TRBD1,TRBJ1-1,TGTGCCATCAGTAACAGGGGGAAACACACTGAAGCTTTCTTT,CAISNRGKHTEAFF
few,TRBV4-2,15,-,TRBJ2-2,TGTGCCAGCAGCACTTTAGATCCGGCCACCGGGGAGCTGTTTTTT,CASSTLDPATGELFF
-,TRBV5-1,16,TRBD1,TRBJ2-7,TGCGCCAGCAGCTCGACCATCGCGACAGGGTTTCTCGAGCAGTACTTC,CASSSTIATGFLEQYF
-,TRBV7-9,16,-,TRBJ2-1,TGTGCCAGCAGCTCCCCGCGGAGTTCCTCCTACAATGAGCAGTTCTTC,CASSSPRSSSYNEQFF
-,TRBV5-6,15,-,TRBJ2-3,TGTGCCAGCAGCGTACTACAGGCTAGGCCGGATACGCAGTATTTT,CASSVLQARPDTQYF
-,TRBV4-3,13,-,TRBJ1-1,TGCGCCAGCAGCCAAGATGGAGGGGCTGAAGCTTTCTTT,CASSQDGGAEAFF